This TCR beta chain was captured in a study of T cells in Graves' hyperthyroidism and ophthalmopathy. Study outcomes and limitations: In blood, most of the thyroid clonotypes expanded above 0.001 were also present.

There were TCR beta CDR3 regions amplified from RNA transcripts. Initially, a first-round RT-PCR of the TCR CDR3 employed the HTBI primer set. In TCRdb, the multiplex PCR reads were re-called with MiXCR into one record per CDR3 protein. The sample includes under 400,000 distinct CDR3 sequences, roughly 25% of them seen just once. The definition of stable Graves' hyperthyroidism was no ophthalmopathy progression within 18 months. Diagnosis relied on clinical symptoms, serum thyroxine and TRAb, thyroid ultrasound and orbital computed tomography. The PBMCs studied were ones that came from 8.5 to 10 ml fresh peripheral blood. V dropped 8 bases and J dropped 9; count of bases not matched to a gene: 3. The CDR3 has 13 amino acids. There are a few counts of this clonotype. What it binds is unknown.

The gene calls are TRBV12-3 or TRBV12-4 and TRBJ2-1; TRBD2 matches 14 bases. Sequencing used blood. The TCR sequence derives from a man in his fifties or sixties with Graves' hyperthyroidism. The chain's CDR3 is CASWTSGRFEQFF. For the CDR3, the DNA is TGTGCCAGCTGGACTAGCGGGAGGTTTGAGCAGTTCTTC.